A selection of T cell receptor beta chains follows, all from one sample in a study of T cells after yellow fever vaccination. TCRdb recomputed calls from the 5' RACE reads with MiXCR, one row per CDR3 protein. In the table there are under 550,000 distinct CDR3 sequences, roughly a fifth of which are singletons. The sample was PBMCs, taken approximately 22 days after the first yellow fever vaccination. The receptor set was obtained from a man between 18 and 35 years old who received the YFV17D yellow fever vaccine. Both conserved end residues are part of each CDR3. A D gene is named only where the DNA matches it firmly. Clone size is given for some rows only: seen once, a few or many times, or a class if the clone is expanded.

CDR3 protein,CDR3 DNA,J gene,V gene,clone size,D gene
CASSQDDSSYEQYF,TGTGCCAGCAGCCAAGATGACAGCTCCTACGAGCAGTACTTC,TRBJ2-7,TRBV14,.,.
CASSSHGTGVDGYTF,TGTGCCAGCAGCTCCCATGGAACAGGGGTTGATGGCTACACCTTC,TRBJ1-2,TRBV6-1,few,TRBD1
CAMSPGLPGGTEAFF,TGTGCCATGAGCCCTGGGCTCCCGGGTGGCACTGAAGCTTTCTTT,TRBJ1-1,TRBV5-3,.,.
CASSQEEWVAHEQYF,TGCGCCAGCAGCCAAGAGGAATGGGTAGCCCACGAGCAGTACTTC,TRBJ2-7,TRBV4-1,.,.
CSVEWSPEAFF,TGCAGCGTTGAATGGAGCCCTGAAGCTTTCTTT,TRBJ1-1,TRBV29-1,.,.
CASSQDERTQGGTEAFF,TGCGCCAGCAGCCAAGATGAGAGAACACAGGGAGGCACTGAAGCTTTCTTT,TRBJ1-1,TRBV4-1,.,.
CASSLSGTGGVETQYF,TGTGCCAGCAGCCTTTCCGGGACAGGGGGGGTGGAGACCCAGTACTTC,TRBJ2-5,TRBV7-2,.,TRBD1
CAWRKTGFSYNSPLHF,TGTGCCTGGAGAAAAACAGGGTTCTCCTATAATTCACCCCTCCACTTT,TRBJ1-6,TRBV30,few,.
CAISEDRDQTQYF,TGTGCCATCAGTGAGGACAGGGATCAGACCCAGTACTTC,TRBJ2-5,TRBV10-3,few,TRBD1
CASSLKVNQPQHF,TGTGCCAGCAGCCTCAAAGTGAATCAGCCCCAGCATTTT,TRBJ1-5,TRBV3-1,.,.
CASSLLERWGTQYF,TGTGCCAGCAGCTTACTAGAGCGATGGGGGACCCAGTACTTC,TRBJ2-5,TRBV7-2,many,.
CASSFPTNYNEQFF,TGTGCCAGCAGTTTCCCGACAAACTACAATGAGCAGTTCTTC,TRBJ2-1,TRBV12-3/TRBV12-4,.,.
CASSFLSGETQYF,TGTGCCAGCAGCTTTCTAAGCGGAGAGACCCAGTACTTC,TRBJ2-5,TRBV5-6,few,.
CSARTSGGADEQFF,TGCAGTGCTAGAACCAGCGGGGGGGCGGATGAGCAGTTCTTC,TRBJ2-1,TRBV20-1,many,TRBD2
CASSEYPGGNTEAFF,TGTGCCAGCAGCGAGTATCCAGGGGGGAACACTGAAGCTTTCTTT,TRBJ1-1,TRBV7-3,few,TRBD1
CATSAGGGWETQYF,TGTGCCACCAGTGCCGGGGGCGGTTGGGAGACCCAGTACTTC,TRBJ2-5,TRBV24-1,.,.
CASSSASGTPAPNEQFF,TGTGCCAGCAGCTCCGCCTCCGGGACCCCGGCCCCTAATGAGCAGTTCTTC,TRBJ2-1,TRBV11-2,few,.
CSARGARSYEQYF,TGCAGTGCTAGGGGGGCGCGTTCCTACGAGCAGTACTTC,TRBJ2-7,TRBV20-1,few,.
CASSQGAYRSTDTQYF,TGCGCCAGCAGCCAGGGGGCTTATAGAAGCACAGATACGCAGTATTTT,TRBJ2-3,TRBV4-3,few,.
CSAPVRGSNTEAFF,TGCAGTGCTCCCGTGCGGGGGTCGAACACTGAAGCTTTCTTT,TRBJ1-1,TRBV20-1,.,.
CASSLARPGQKTTQYF,TGTGCCAGCAGCTTAGCGAGGCCGGGCCAAAAGACGACCCAGTACTTC,TRBJ2-5,TRBV7-9,.,.
CSARDKGTRGQPQHF,TGCAGTGCTAGAGATAAAGGGACAAGAGGTCAGCCCCAGCATTTT,TRBJ1-5,TRBV20-1,few,.
CATSAAGGLGEQFF,TGTGCCACCAGCGCGGCTGGGGGACTGGGGGAGCAGTTCTTC,TRBJ2-1,TRBV15,.,.
CAISSGTGAGETQYF,TGTGCCATCAGTTCCGGGACAGGGGCGGGGGAGACCCAGTACTTC,TRBJ2-5,TRBV10-3,.,TRBD1
CASRSGFSGNTIYF,TGTGCCAGCAGGTCAGGGTTTTCTGGAAACACCATATATTTT,TRBJ1-3,TRBV7-2,.,.
CASSLRGTGDTQYF,TGTGCCAGCAGTCTACGCGGGACAGGAGATACGCAGTATTTT,TRBJ2-3,TRBV12-3/TRBV12-4,once,TRBD1
CASSQEGSGLEQFF,TGCGCCAGCAGCCAAGAGGGGTCGGGGTTGGAGCAGTTCTTC,TRBJ2-1,TRBV4-3,.,.
CASSSSLSFWQPQHF,TGTGCCAGCAGTAGTTCGCTATCCTTTTGGCAGCCCCAGCATTTT,TRBJ1-5,TRBV12-3/TRBV12-4,few,.
CASSEVNTEAFF,TGCGCCAGCAGCGAAGTAAACACTGAAGCTTTCTTT,TRBJ1-1,TRBV5-1,few,.
CASSLASSYGYTF,TGTGCCAGCAGTTTAGCTTCCAGTTATGGCTACACCTTC,TRBJ1-2,TRBV12-3/TRBV12-4,.,.
CASSLGGVWGREAFF,TGTGCCAGCAGCTTAGGAGGTGTCTGGGGGAGGGAAGCTTTCTTT,TRBJ1-1,TRBV11-2,few,.
CASTAGTDPPRLNTEAFF,TGTGCCAGCACCGCCGGGACAGATCCCCCCCGATTGAACACTGAAGCTTTCTTT,TRBJ1-1,TRBV6-2/TRBV6-3,.,TRBD1
CASSLYRGTGELFF,TGTGCCAGCAGTTTATATCGTGGCACCGGGGAGCTGTTTTTT,TRBJ2-2,TRBV12-3/TRBV12-4,.,.
CASSLRSGQGFRDEKLFF,TGTGCCAGCAGCCTTCGGTCGGGACAGGGGTTCAGAGATGAAAAACTGTTTTTT,TRBJ1-4,TRBV6-1,.,TRBD1
CASSLQGFGSGANVLTF,TGTGCCAGCAGCCTACAGGGGTTTGGCTCTGGGGCCAACGTCCTGACTTTC,TRBJ2-6,TRBV5-4,few,TRBD1
CASSPRGSRSIGNEQFF,TGTGCCAGCAGTCCCCGGGGGAGCCGAAGCATAGGGAATGAGCAGTTCTTC,TRBJ2-1,TRBV12-3/TRBV12-4,.,.
CASSLTDRQETQYF,TGTGCCAGCAGTCTCACGGACAGGCAAGAGACCCAGTACTTC,TRBJ2-5,TRBV12-3/TRBV12-4,.,TRBD1
CASSLLGGTGELFF,TGCGCCAGCAGCCTCCTCGGGGGCACCGGGGAGCTGTTTTTT,TRBJ2-2,TRBV4-3,many,.
CASSPQGTWTGELFF,TGTGCCAGCAGTCCACAGGGGACATGGACCGGGGAGCTGTTTTTT,TRBJ2-2,TRBV12-3/TRBV12-4,.,TRBD1
CASSQSGTGRDEQFF,TGTGCCAGCAGCCAATCGGGCACCGGGAGGGATGAGCAGTTCTTC,TRBJ2-1,TRBV14,few,TRBD2
CSARPLDYGYTF,TGCAGTGCTAGACCCCTGGACTATGGCTACACCTTC,TRBJ1-2,TRBV20-1,few,.
CASSLVESQPQHF,TGTGCCAGCAGTTTAGTAGAGAGTCAGCCCCAGCATTTT,TRBJ1-5,TRBV12-3/TRBV12-4,.,.
CASSVGTSGGALYNEQFF,TGTGCCAGCAGCGTAGGGACTAGCGGGGGGGCCCTCTACAATGAGCAGTTCTTC,TRBJ2-1,TRBV9,few,TRBD2
CASSQGFSPPEQYF,TGTGCCAGTAGTCAGGGTTTCAGCCCGCCGGAGCAGTACTTC,TRBJ2-7,TRBV19,.,.
CASSDFLGRRPNSPLHF,TGTGCCAGCAGTGATTTCTTGGGGCGGAGGCCCAATTCACCCCTCCACTTT,TRBJ1-6,TRBV6-1,few,.
CASRDGLAGSYNEQFF,TGCGCCAGCAGAGACGGACTAGCGGGCTCCTACAATGAGCAGTTCTTC,TRBJ2-1,TRBV4-1,few,TRBD2
CASRIGTSTGELFF,TGTGCCAGCAGGATAGGGACGTCCACCGGGGAGCTGTTTTTT,TRBJ2-2,TRBV6-1,.,.
CASSSSGTDNEKLFF,TGTGCCAGCAGCTCCTCCGGGACAGATAATGAAAAACTGTTTTTT,TRBJ1-4,TRBV28,.,TRBD1
CASSLGQLITDTQYF,TGTGCCAGCAGCCTAGGACAATTAATCACAGATACGCAGTATTTT,TRBJ2-3,TRBV7-3,.,.
CATSDREEQFF,TGTGCCACCAGTGACAGGGAGGAGCAGTTCTTC,TRBJ2-1,TRBV24-1,few,.
CAISEVGGENTGELFF,TGTGCCATCAGTGAGGTAGGGGGCGAGAACACCGGGGAGCTGTTTTTT,TRBJ2-2,TRBV10-3,.,TRBD1
CATSDHGGTGELFF,TGTGCCACCAGTGACCACGGGGGAACCGGGGAGCTGTTTTTT,TRBJ2-2,TRBV24-1,.,.
CSVAREKTQYF,TGCAGCGTTGCCAGGGAAAAGACCCAGTACTTC,TRBJ2-5,TRBV29-1,.,.
CASSLEWGEETQYF,TGTGCCAGCAGCTTGGAGTGGGGGGAAGAGACCCAGTACTTC,TRBJ2-5,TRBV5-4,.,.
CASSEDRGLSDTQYF,TGCGCCAGCAGCGAGGACAGGGGGCTATCAGATACGCAGTATTTT,TRBJ2-3,TRBV5-1,few,TRBD1
CASSLDGGRLDTQYF,TGTGCCAGCAGCTTAGACGGGGGACGGTTAGATACGCAGTATTTT,TRBJ2-3,TRBV7-9,few,.
CASSPSGSGTEAFF,TGTGCCAGCTCACCGTCTGGGTCTGGCACTGAAGCTTTCTTT,TRBJ1-1,TRBV18,few,.
CASSFTGGLNEQFF,TGTGCCAGCAGCTTTACCGGGGGGCTGAATGAGCAGTTCTTC,TRBJ2-1,TRBV7-9,few,.
CASSPGTGPIYEQYF,TGTGCCAGCTCACCGGGGACAGGACCTATCTACGAGCAGTACTTC,TRBJ2-7,TRBV18,.,TRBD1
CASSLSGTGRAFF,TGTGCCAGCAGTTTATCTGGGACAGGGAGAGCTTTCTTT,TRBJ1-1,TRBV27,few,TRBD1